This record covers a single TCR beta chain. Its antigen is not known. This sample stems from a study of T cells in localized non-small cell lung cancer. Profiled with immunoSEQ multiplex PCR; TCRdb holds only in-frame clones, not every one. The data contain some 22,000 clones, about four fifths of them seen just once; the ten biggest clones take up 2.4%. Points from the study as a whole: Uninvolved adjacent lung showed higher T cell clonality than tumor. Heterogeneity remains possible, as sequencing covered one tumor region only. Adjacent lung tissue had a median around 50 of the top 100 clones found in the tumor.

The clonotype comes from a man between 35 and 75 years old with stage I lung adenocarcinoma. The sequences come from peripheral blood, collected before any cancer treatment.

CDR3 bases: TGCGCCAGCAGCAGGGACACCGTCGTCAATGAGCAGTTCTTC. It yields the protein CASSRDTVVNEQFF. This chain connects TRBV10-2 to TRBJ2-1; the D gene is possibly TRBD1 (6 bases). The CDR3 spans 14 residues. CDR1 and CDR2 (germline): WSHSY, SAAADI. Trimming removed 6 bases at V and 6 bases at J, with 15 bases between.